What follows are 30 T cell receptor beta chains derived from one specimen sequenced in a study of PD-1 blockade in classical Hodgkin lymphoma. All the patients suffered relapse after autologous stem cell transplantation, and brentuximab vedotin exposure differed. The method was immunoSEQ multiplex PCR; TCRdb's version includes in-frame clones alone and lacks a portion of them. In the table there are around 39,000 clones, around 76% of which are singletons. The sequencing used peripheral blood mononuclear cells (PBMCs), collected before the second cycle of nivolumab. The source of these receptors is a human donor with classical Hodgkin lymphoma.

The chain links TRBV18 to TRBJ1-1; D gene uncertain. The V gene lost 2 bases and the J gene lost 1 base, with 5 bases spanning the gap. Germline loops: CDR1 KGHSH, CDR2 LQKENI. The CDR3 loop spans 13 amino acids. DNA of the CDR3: TGTGCCAGCTCACCAGCGGCGAACACTGAAGCTTTCTTT. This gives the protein CASSPAANTEAFF.

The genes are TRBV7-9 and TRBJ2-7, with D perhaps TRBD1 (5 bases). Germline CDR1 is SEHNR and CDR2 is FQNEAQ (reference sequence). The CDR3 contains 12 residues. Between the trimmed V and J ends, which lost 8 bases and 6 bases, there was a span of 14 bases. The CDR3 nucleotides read TGTGCCAGCGAACAGGTGGGCAGCGAGCAGTACTTC. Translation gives CASEQVGSEQYF.

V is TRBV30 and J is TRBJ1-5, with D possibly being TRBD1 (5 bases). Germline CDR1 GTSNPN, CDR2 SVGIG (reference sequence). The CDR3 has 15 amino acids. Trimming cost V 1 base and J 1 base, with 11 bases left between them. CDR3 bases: TGTGCCTGGAGTGAAGGGGTGTTAAGCAATCAGCCCCAGCATTTT. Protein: CAWSEGVLSNQPQHF.

CDR3 protein: CASSLGRAMNTEAFF. In DNA form, the CDR3 reads TGTGCCAGCAGCTTAGGGCGGGCTATGAACACTGAAGCTTTCTTT. The V call is TRBV7-2, the J call TRBJ1-1; D is undetermined. Germline loops: CDR1 SGHTA, CDR2 FQGNSA. The CDR3 contains 15 residues. V shed 1 base and J shed 0 bases, with 9 bases lying between them.

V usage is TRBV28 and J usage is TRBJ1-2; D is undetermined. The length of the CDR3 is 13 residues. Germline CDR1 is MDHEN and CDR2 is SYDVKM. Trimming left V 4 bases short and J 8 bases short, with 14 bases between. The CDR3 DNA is TGTGCCAGCAGTTCCCCGGAGGACGGAGGCTACACCTTC. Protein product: CASSSPEDGGYTF.

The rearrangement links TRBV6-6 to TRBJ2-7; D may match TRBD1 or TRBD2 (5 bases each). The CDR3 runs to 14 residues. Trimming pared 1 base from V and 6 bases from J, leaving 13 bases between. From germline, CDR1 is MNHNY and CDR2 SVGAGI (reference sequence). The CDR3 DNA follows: TGTGCCAGCAGTTACTACCCCTCGAGGGGCGAGCAGTACTTC. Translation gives CASSYYPSRGEQYF.

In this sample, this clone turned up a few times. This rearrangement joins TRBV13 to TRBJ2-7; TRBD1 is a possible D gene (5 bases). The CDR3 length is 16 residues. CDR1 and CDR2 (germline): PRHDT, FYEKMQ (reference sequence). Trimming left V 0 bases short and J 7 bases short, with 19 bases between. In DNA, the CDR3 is TGTGCCAGCAGCTTAGGCCGGACATACGGATTTGAAGAGCAGTACTTC. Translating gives CASSLGRTYGFEEQYF.

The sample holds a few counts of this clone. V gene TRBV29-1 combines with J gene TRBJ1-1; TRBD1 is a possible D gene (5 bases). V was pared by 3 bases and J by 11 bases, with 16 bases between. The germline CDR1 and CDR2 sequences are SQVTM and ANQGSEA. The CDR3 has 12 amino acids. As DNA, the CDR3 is TGCAGCGTTGACAGGGTAGCCTCCCGGGCTTTCTTT. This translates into CSVDRVASRAFF.

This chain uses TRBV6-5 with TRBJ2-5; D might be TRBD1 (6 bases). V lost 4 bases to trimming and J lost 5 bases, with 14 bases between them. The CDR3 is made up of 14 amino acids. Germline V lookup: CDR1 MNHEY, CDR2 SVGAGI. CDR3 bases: TGTGCCAGCAGTTTGGTGAGCGGACAGGAGACCCAGTACTTC. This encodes CASSLVSGQETQYF.

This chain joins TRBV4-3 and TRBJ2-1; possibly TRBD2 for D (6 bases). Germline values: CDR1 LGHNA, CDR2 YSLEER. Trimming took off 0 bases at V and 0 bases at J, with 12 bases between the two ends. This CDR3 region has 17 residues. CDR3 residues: CASSQEVAGSSYNEQFF. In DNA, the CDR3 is TGCGCCAGCAGCCAAGAGGTGGCGGGGAGCTCCTACAATGAGCAGTTCTTC.

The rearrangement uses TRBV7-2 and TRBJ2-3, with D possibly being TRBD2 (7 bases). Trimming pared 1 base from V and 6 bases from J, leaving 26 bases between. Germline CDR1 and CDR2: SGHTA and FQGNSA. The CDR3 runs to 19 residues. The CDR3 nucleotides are TGTGCCAGCAGCTTAGTTGGCGGGGGCCCCGAGGGGGAGATGGATACGCAGTATTTT. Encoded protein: CASSLVGGGPEGEMDTQYF.

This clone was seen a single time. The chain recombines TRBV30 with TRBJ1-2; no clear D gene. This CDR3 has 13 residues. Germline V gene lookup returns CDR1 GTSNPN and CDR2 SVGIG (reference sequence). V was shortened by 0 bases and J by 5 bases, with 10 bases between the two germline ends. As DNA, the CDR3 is TGTGCCTGGAGTGTAATCTGGGGTTATGGCTACACCTTC. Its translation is CAWSVIWGYGYTF.

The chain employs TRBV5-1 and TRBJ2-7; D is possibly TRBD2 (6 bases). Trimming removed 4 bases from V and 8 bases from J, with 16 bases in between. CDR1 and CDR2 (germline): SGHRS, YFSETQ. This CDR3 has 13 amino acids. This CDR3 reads CASSVEGQGQQYF. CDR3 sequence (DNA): TGCGCCAGCAGCGTGGAGGGGCAGGGCCAGCAGTACTTC. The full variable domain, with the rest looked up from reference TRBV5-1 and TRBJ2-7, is KAGVTQTPRYLIKTRGQQVTLSCSPISGHRSVSWYQQTPGQGLQFLFEYFSETQRNKGNFPGRFSGRQFSNSRSEMNVSTLELGDSALYLCASSVEGQGQQYFGPGTRLTVT.

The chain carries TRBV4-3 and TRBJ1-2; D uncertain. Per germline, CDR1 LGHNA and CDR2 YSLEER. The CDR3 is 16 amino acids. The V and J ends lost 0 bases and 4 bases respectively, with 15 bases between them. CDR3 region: CASSQERADAIYGYTF. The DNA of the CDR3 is TGCGCCAGCAGCCAAGAGAGGGCGGACGCTATCTATGGCTACACCTTC.

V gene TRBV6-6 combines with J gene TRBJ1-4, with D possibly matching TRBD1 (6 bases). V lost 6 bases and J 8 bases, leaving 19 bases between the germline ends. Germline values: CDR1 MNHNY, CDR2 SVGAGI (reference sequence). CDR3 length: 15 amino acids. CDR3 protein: CASRGDATTGEKLFF. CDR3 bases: TGTGCCAGCAGGGGGGACGCAACAACAGGGGAAAAACTGTTTTTT.

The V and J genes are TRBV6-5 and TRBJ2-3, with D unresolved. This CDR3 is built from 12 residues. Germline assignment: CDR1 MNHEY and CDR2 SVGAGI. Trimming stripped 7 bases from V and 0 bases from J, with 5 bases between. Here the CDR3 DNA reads TGTGCCAGCACGGCGAGCACAGATACGCAGTATTTT. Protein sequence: CASTASTDTQYF.

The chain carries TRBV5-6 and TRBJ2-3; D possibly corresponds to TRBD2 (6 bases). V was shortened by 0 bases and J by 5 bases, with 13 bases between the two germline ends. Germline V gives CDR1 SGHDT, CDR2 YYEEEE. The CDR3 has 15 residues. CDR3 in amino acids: CASSLEGRYGDTQYF. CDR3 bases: TGTGCCAGCAGCTTGGAGGGGAGGTACGGAGATACGCAGTATTTT.

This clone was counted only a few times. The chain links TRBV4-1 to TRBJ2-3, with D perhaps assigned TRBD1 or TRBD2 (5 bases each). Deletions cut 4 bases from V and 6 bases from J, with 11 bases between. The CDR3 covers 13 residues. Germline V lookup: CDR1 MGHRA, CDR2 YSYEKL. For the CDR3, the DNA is TGCGCCAGCAGCCGGGACCCGGTGGATACGCAGTATTTT. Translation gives CASSRDPVDTQYF.

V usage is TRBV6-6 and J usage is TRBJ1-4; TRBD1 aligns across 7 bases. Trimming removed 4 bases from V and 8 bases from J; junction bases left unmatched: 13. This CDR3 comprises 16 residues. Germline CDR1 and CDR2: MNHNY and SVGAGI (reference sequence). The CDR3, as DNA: TGTGCCAGCAGTTCGACCAACAGGGGCGGCGGGGAAAAACTGTTTTTT. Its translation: CASSSTNRGGGEKLFF.

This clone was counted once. The CDR3 sequence: CASSQSGGPQETQYF. In nucleotides, the CDR3 is TGTGCCAGCTCACAGAGCGGGGGGCCTCAAGAGACCCAGTACTTC. The chain couples TRBV18 to TRBJ2-5; TRBD2 aligns across 9 bases. The ends lost 4 bases at V and 2 bases at J; junction bases unmatched: 5. Germline CDR1 KGHSH, CDR2 LQKENI. CDR3 length: 15 amino acids.

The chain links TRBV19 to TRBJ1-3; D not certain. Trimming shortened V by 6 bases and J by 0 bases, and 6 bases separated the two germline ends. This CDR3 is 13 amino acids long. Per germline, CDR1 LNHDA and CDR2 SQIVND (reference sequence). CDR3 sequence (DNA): TGTGCCAGTAGCTCTAGCTCTGGAAACACCATATATTTT. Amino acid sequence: CASSSSSGNTIYF.

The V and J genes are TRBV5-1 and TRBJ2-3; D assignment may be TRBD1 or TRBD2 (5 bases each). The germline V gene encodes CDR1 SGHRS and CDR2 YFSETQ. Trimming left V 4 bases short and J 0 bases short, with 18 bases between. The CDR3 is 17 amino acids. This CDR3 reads CASSNSPGTISTDTQYF. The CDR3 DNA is TGCGCCAGCAGCAATTCTCCCGGGACCATTAGCACAGATACGCAGTATTTT. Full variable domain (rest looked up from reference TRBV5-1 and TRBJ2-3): KAGVTQTPRYLIKTRGQQVTLSCSPISGHRSVSWYQQTPGQGLQFLFEYFSETQRNKGNFPGRFSGRQFSNSRSEMNVSTLELGDSALYLCASSNSPGTISTDTQYFGPGTRLTVL.

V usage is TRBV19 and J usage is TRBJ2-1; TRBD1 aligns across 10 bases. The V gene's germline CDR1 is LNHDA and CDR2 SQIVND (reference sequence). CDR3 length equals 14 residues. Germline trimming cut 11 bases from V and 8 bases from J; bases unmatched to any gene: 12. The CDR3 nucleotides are TGTGCCTCCGCGGCGGGGACAGGGGCCGATGAGCAGTTCTTC. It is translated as CASAAGTGADEQFF.

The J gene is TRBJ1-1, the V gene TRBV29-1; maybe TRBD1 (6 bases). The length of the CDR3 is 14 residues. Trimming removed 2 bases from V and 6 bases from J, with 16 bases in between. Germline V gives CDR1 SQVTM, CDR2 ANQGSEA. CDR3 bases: TGCAGCGTTGAAAACAGGGCTTATATAGCTGAAGCTTTCTTT. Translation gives CSVENRAYIAEAFF.

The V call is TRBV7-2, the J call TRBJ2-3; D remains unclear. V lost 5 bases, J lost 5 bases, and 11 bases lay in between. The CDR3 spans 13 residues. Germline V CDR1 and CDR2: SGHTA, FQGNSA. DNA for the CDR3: TGTGCCAGCAGCCCTGACTTTGGAGATACGCAGTATTTT. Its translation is CASSPDFGDTQYF.

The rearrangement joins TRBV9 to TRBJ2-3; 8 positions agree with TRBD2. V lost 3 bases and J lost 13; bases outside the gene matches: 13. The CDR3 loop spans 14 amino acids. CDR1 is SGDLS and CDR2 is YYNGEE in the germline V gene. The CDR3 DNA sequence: TGTGCCAGCAGCGAGGGTCCAGCGGGGGATGAGAAGTATTTT. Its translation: CASSEGPAGDEKYF.

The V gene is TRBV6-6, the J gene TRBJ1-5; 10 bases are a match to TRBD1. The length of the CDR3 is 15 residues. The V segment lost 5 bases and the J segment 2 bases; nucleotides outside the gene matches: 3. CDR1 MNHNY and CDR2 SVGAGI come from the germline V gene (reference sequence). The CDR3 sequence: CASSGTGDGNQPQHF. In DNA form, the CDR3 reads TGTGCCAGCAGTGGGACAGGGGACGGCAATCAGCCCCAGCATTTT.

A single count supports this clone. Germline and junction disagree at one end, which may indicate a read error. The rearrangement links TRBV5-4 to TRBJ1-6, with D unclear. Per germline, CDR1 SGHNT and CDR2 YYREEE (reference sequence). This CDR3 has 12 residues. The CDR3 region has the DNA TGTGCCAGCAGCTCCAATAATTCACCCCTCCACTTT. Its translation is CASSSNNSPLHF. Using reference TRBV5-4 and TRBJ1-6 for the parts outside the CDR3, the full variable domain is ETGVTQSPTHLIKTRGQQVTLRCSSQSGHNTVSWYQQALGQGPQFIFQYYREEENGRGNFPPRFSGLQFPNYSSELNVNALELDDSALYLCASSSNNSPLHFGNGTRLTVT.

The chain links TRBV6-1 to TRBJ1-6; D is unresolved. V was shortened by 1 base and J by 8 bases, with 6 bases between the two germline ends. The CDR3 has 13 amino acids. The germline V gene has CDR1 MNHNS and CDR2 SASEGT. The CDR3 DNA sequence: TGTGCCAGCAGTGAAGTGGAGGATTCACCCCTCCACTTT. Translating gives CASSEVEDSPLHF.

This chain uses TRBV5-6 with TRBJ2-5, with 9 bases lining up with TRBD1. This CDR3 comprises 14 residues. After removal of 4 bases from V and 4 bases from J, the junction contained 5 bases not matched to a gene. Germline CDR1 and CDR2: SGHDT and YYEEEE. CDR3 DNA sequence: TGTGCCAGCAGCGAACAGGGGGCGGGAGAGACCCAGTACTTC. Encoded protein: CASSEQGAGETQYF.